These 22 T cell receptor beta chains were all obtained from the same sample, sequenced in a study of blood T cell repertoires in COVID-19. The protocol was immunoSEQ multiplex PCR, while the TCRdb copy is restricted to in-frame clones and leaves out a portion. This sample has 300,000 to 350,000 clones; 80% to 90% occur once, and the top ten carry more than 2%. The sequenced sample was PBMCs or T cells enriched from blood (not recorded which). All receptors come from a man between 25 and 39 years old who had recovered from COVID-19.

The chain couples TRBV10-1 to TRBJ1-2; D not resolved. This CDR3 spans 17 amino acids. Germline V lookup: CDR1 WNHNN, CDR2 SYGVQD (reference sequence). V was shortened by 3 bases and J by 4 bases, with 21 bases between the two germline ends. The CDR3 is CASSESVSIPGPYGYTF. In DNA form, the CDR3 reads TGCGCCAGCAGTGAATCTGTCTCAATCCCCGGTCCCTATGGCTACACCTTC.

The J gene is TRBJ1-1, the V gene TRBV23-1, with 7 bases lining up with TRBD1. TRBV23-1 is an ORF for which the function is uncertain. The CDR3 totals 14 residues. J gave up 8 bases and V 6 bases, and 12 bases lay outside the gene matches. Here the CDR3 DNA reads TGCGCCAGCAGGCCTCCAGGGGGTTACCCCGAAGCTTTCTTT. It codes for CASRPPGGYPEAFF.

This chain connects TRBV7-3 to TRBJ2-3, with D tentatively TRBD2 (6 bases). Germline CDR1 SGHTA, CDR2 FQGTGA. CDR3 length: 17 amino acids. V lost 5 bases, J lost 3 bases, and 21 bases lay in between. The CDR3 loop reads CASSPDSGTPRTDTQYF. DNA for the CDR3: TGTGCCAGCAGCCCGGACTCCGGGACTCCTAGGACAGATACGCAGTATTTT.

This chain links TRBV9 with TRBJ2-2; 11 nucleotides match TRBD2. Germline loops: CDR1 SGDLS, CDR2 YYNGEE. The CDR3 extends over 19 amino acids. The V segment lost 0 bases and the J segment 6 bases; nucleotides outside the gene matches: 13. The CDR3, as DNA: TGTGCCAGCAGCGTAGCTTTATCTAGCGGGGGGACCCTCCCCGGGGAGCTGTTTTTT. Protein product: CASSVALSSGGTLPGELFF.

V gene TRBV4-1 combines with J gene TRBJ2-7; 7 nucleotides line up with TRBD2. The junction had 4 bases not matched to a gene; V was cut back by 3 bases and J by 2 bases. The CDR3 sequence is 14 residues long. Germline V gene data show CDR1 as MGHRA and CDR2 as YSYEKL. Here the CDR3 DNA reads TGCGCCAGCAGCCATGACGGGGGGACCTACGAGCAGTACTTC. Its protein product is CASSHDGGTYEQYF.

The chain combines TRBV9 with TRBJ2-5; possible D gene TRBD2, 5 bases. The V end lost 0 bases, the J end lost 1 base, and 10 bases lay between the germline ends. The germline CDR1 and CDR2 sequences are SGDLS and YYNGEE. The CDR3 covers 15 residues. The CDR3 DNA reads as TGTGCCAGCAGCGTAGAATCGCGGGCCCAAGAGACCCAGTACTTC. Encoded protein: CASSVESRAQETQYF.

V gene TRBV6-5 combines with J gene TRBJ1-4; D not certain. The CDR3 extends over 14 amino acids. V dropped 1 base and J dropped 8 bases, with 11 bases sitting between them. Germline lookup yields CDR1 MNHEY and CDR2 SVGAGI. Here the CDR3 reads CASSYLNTGEKLFF. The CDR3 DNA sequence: TGTGCCAGCAGTTACTTAAATACGGGGGAAAAACTGTTTTTT.

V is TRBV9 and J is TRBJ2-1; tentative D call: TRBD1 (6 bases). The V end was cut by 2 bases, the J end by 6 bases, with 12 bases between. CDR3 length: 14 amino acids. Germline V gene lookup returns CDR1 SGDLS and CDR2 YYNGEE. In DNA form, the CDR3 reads TGTGCCAGCAGCGTTACAGGGAGATTCAATGAGCAGTTCTTC. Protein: CASSVTGRFNEQFF.

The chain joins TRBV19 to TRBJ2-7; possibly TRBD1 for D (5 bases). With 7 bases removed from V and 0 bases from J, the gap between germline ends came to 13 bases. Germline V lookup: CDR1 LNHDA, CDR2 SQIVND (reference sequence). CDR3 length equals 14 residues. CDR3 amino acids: CASKQDGSSYEQYF. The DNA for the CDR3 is TGTGCCAGTAAACAGGACGGAAGCTCCTACGAGCAGTACTTC. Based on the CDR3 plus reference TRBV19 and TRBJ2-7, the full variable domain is DGGITQSPKYLFRKEGQNVTLSCEQNLNHDAMYWYRQDPGQGLRLIYYSQIVNDFQKGDIAEGYSVSREKKESFPLTVTSAQKNPTAFYLCASKQDGSSYEQYFGPGTRLTVT.

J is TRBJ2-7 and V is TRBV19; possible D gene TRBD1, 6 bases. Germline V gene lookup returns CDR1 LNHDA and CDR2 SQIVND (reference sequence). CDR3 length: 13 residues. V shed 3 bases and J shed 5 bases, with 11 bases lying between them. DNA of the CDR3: TGTGCCAGTAGTATCCAAGACAGGAACGAGCAGTACTTC. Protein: CASSIQDRNEQYF.

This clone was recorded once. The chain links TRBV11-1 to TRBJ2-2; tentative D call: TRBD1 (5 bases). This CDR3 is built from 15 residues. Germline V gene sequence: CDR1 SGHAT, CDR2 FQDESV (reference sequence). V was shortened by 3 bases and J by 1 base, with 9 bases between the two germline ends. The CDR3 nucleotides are TGTGCCAGCAGCTTCAGGCAGGGGAACACCGGGGAGCTGTTTTTT. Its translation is CASSFRQGNTGELFF.

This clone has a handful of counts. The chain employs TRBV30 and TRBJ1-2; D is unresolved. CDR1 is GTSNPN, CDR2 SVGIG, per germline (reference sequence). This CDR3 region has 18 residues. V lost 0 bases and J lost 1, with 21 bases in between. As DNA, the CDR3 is TGTGCCTGGAGTGTAGAGATGGCAATCAGGAATTTTAACTATGGCTACACCTTC. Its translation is CAWSVEMAIRNFNYGYTF.

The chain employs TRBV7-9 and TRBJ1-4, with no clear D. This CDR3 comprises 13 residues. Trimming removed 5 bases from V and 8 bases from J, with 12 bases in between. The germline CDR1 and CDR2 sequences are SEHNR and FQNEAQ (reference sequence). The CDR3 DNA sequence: TGTGCCAGCAGCGTGGAGGTTGGGGAAAAACTGTTTTTT. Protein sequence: CASSVEVGEKLFF.

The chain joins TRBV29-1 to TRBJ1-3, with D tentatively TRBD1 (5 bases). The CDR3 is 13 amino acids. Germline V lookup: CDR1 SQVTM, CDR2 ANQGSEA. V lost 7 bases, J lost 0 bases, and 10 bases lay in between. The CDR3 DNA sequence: TGCAGCGCCCGGGGGGGCTCTGGAAACACCATATATTTT. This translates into CSARGGSGNTIYF. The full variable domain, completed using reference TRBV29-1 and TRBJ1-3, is SAVISQKPSRDICQRGTSLTIQCQVDSQVTMMFWYRQQPGQSLTLIATANQGSEATYESGFVIDKFPISRPNLTFSTLTVSNMSPEDSSIYLCSARGGSGNTIYFGEGSWLTVV.

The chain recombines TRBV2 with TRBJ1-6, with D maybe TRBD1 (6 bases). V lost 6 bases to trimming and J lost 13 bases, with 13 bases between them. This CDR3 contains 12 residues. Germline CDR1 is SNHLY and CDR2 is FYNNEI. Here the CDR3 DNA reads TGTGCCAGCAGGAACAGTCAGGGGCCCCTCCACTTT. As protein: CASRNSQGPLHF.

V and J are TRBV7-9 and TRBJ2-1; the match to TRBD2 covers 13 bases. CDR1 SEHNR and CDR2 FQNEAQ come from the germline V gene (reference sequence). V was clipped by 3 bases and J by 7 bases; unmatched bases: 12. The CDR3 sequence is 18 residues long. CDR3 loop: CASSFKPLLAGGQNEQFF. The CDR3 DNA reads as TGTGCCAGCAGCTTCAAACCCTTACTAGCGGGGGGGCAGAATGAGCAGTTCTTC. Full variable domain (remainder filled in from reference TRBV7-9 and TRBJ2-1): DTGVSQNPRHKITKRGQNVTFRCDPISEHNRLYWYRQTLGQGPEFLTYFQNEAQLEKSRLLSDRFSAERPKGSFSTLEIQRTEQGDSAMYLCASSFKPLLAGGQNEQFFGPGTRLTVL.

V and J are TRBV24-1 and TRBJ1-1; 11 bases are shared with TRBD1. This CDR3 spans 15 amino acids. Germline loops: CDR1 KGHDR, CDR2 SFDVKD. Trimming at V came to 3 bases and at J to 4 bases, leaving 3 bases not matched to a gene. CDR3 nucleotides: TGTGCCACCAGTGATGCCGGGACAGGGGGCACTGAAGCTTTCTTT. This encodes CATSDAGTGGTEAFF.

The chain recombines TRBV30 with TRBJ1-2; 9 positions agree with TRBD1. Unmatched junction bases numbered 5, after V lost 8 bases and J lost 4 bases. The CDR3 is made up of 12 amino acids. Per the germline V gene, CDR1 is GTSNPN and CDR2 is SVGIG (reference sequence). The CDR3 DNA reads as TGTGCCCTTTCGGGACAGGGCTATGGCTACACCTTC. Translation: CALSGQGYGYTF.

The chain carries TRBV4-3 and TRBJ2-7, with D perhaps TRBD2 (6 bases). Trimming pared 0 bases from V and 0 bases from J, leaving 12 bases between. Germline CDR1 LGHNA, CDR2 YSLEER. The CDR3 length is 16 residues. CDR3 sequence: CASSQDPGESSYEQYF. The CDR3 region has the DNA TGCGCCAGCAGCCAAGACCCGGGGGAAAGCTCCTACGAGCAGTACTTC.

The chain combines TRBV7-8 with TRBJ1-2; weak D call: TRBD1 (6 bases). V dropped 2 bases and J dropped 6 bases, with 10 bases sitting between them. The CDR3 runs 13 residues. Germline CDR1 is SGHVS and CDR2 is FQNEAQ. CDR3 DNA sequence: TGTGCCAGCAGCTTAACAGGGTTCGATGGCTACACCTTC. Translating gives CASSLTGFDGYTF.

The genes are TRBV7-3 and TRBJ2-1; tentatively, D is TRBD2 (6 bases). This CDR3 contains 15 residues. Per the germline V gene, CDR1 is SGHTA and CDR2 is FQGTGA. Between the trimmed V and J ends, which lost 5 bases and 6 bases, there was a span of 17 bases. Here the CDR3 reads CASSRGERTFNEQFF. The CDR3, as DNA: TGTGCCAGCAGCCGCGGGGAACGGACCTTCAATGAGCAGTTCTTC.

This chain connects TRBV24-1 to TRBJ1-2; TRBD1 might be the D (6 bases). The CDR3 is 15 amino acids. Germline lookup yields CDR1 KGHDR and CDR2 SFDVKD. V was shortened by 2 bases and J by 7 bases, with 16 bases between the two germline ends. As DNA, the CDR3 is TGTGCCACCAGTGATTCAGGGGAGACCGGAGGTGGCTACACCTTC. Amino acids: CATSDSGETGGGYTF.